This T cell receptor beta chain is drawn from a study of control samples from healthy donors and cancer patients. V trimming: 3 bases; J trimming: 8 bases; junction bases outside the gene matches: 14. The CDR3 length is 16 residues. Germline values: CDR1 MNHEY, CDR2 SMNVEV (reference sequence). Method: immunoSEQ multiplex PCR; TCRdb's copy keeps in-frame clones and lacks some. The table has about 180,000 clones, about nine tenths seen once. The sequenced sample was blood. The chain is built from TRBV27 and TRBJ1-2; 8 bases align to TRBD1. This clonotype originated in a woman between 40 and 55 years old in good health. CDR3 sequence: CASSLWSPTGAEGYTF. The CDR3 region has the DNA TGTGCCAGCAGTTTGTGGTCGCCGACAGGGGCGGAGGGCTACACCTTC.